A single sample gave rise to the 2 T cell receptor beta chains below, sequenced in a study of OX40 agonist ivuxolimab in advanced cancers. Repertoires were generated with immunoSEQ multiplex PCR, while TCRdb's copy carries only in-frame clones and drops some. Of about 47,000 clones in the sample, 88% were seen once. The specimen was CD4+ or CD8+ T cells sorted from blood, collected in a trial of the OX40 agonist ivuxolimab. Receptor source: an adult with an advanced solid tumor such as melanoma, head and neck, liver or kidney cancer.

The genes are TRBV5-1 and TRBJ2-1; D may be TRBD1 or TRBD2 (5 bases each). CDR3 length: 16 amino acids. The ends were cut back, 4 bases at V and 6 bases at J, with 20 bases in the middle. Germline lookup yields CDR1 SGHRS and CDR2 YFSETQ. In DNA, the CDR3 is TGCGCCAGCAGCGCGCTGCCGGGGCCCCGGGGCAATGAGCAGTTCTTC. Protein: CASSALPGPRGNEQFF.

As concerns this clone: In the same sample, other DNA sequences code for this CDR3. The V gene is TRBV5-1, the J gene TRBJ1-1; D unresolved. V was pared by 1 base and J by 1 base, with 11 bases between. The CDR3 has 15 residues. In germline, CDR1 is SGHRS, CDR2 YFSETQ. This CDR3 reads CASSLPGTGNTEAFF. The CDR3 nucleotides read TGCGCCAGCAGCTTGCCTGGCACGGGGAACACTGAAGCTTTCTTT.